The next 25 T cell receptor beta chains were all read from a single sample in a study of blood T cell repertoires in COVID-19. Repertoires were generated with immunoSEQ multiplex PCR, while TCRdb's copy carries only in-frame clones and drops some. The data hold about 430,000 clones, with roughly 88% observed a single time. The sequenced material came from PBMCs or T cells enriched from blood (not recorded which). These receptors came from a woman under 30 who had been exposed to COVID-19.

This clone was counted a single time. The chain couples TRBV6-5 to TRBJ1-2, with 10 bases fitting TRBD1. The ends lost 0 bases at V and 8 bases at J; junction bases unmatched: 9. The CDR3 extends over 16 amino acids. Germline V CDR1 and CDR2: MNHEY, SVGAGI. The CDR3 spells CASSYSHGDRGRGYTF. The CDR3 coding sequence is TGTGCCAGCAGTTACTCTCATGGGGACAGGGGTCGCGGCTACACCTTC.

V usage is TRBV3-1 (or the pseudogene TRBV3-2) and J usage is TRBJ2-7; TRBD2 aligns across 11 bases. Germline V gene data show CDR1 as LGHDT and CDR2 as YNNKEL (reference sequence). After removal of 4 bases from V and 5 bases from J, the junction contained 4 bases not matched to a gene. The CDR3 length is 14 residues. Here the CDR3 DNA reads TGTGCCAGCAGCCGACCGGGACTAGCGGACGAGCAGTACTTC. This gives the protein CASSRPGLADEQYF.

V usage is TRBV18 and J usage is TRBJ1-6, with 8 bases identical to TRBD1. The CDR3 covers 14 residues. Looked up from germline, CDR1 is KGHSH and CDR2 is LQKENI. V was pared by 4 bases and J by 6 bases, with 2 bases of the junction left unmatched. Written as DNA, the CDR3 is TGTGCCAGCTCACAGGACAGGGCTAATTCACCCCTCCACTTT. This sequence encodes CASSQDRANSPLHF. Filled out from reference TRBV18 and TRBJ1-6, the complete variable domain reads NAGVMQNPRHLVRRRGQEARLRCSPMKGHSHVYWYRQLPEEGLKFMVYLQKENIIDESGMPKERFSAEFPKEGPSILRIQQVVRGDSAAYFCASSQDRANSPLHFGNGTRLTVT.

The V gene is TRBV19, the J gene TRBJ1-5; no firm D call. CDR1 and CDR2 from the germline V gene are LNHDA and SQIVND (reference sequence). This CDR3 region has 16 residues. Trimming took off 7 bases at V and 0 bases at J, with 16 bases between the two ends. The CDR3 spells CASTRRSGYSNQPQHF. The CDR3 nucleotides read TGTGCCAGTACCCGGAGGTCCGGCTATAGCAATCAGCCCCAGCATTTT.

The chain recombines TRBV7-9 with TRBJ2-3, with D possibly TRBD1 on 5 matching bases. This CDR3 has 13 residues. With 5 bases removed from V and 4 bases from J, the gap between germline ends came to 10 bases. Germline-derived CDR1 and CDR2 are SEHNR and FQNEAQ (reference sequence). CDR3 DNA: TGTGCCAGCAGCGCAGGGTTCGCAGATACGCAGTATTTT. This sequence encodes CASSAGFADTQYF.

This clone was seen just once. The V call is TRBV9, the J call TRBJ2-7; D is undetermined. V lost 3 bases and J lost 4, with 8 bases in between. This CDR3 spans 12 amino acids. CDR1 is SGDLS, CDR2 YYNGEE, per germline. DNA of the CDR3: TGTGCCAGCAGCGGTCTGTCTTACGAGCAGTACTTC. This codes for CASSGLSYEQYF. Together with reference TRBV9 and TRBJ2-7, the CDR3 gives the full variable domain: DSGVTQTPKHLITATGQRVTLRCSPRSGDLSVYWYQQSLDQGLQFLIQYYNGEERAKGNILERFSAQQFPDLHSELNLSSLELGDSALYFCASSGLSYEQYFGPGTRLTVT.

V usage is TRBV28 and J usage is TRBJ2-7, with 10 nucleotides matching TRBD2. Looked up from germline, CDR1 is MDHEN and CDR2 is SYDVKM. The CDR3 spans 14 residues. Trimming removed 10 bases from V and 0 bases from J; junction bases left unmatched: 6. CDR3 region: CATLSGRISYEQYF. DNA for the CDR3: TGTGCCACCCTTAGCGGGAGGATCTCCTACGAGCAGTACTTC.

CDR3 coding DNA: TGTGCCAGCTCACCCCCCCTGGCAGGGGGATCTTACGAGCAGTACTTC. Translating gives CASSPPLAGGSYEQYF. The chain joins TRBV18 to TRBJ2-7; 7 nucleotides match TRBD1. Germline CDR1 KGHSH, CDR2 LQKENI. The CDR3 consists of 16 residues. V shed 3 bases and J 4 bases; nucleotides not matched to a gene: 12.

This clone was counted a few times. Other DNA sequences from this sample encode an identical CDR3 as well. The chain has TRBV7-9 and TRBJ1-5; tentative D call: TRBD1 (5 bases). Per germline, CDR1 SEHNR and CDR2 FQNEAQ (reference sequence). Trimming pared 3 bases from V and 1 base from J, leaving 7 bases between. CDR3 length equals 14 residues. Written as DNA, the CDR3 is TGTGCCAGCAGCTTCGACAGCAGCAATCAGCCCCAGCATTTT. Protein: CASSFDSSNQPQHF.

The chain is built from TRBV6-1 and TRBJ1-2; no definite D call. The CDR3 loop spans 13 amino acids. The ends were cut back, 1 base at V and 5 bases at J, with 8 bases in the middle. Germline V gene sequence: CDR1 MNHNS, CDR2 SASEGT. CDR3 sequence (DNA): TGTGCCAGCAGTGAAGGAGGGCAATATGGCTACACCTTC. It yields the protein CASSEGGQYGYTF.

The rearrangement links TRBV10-3 to TRBJ1-2; D gene uncertain. The germline V gene encodes CDR1 ENHRY and CDR2 SYGVKD. V lost 6 bases and J lost 2, with 13 bases in between. This CDR3 spans 14 amino acids. The CDR3 spells CAIRGDTRNYGYTF. Written as DNA, the CDR3 is TGTGCCATCAGAGGTGACACTAGGAACTATGGCTACACCTTC.

The rearrangement joins TRBV27 to TRBJ1-2, with 12 bases identical to TRBD1. The CDR3 spans 19 residues. The V gene's germline CDR1 is MNHEY and CDR2 SMNVEV (reference sequence). V lost 1 base and J lost 3; bases outside the gene matches: 12. CDR3 amino acids: CASSLWGQGAILKHYGYTF. The CDR3 DNA reads TGTGCCAGCAGTTTATGGGGACAGGGGGCCATATTAAAGCACTATGGCTACACCTTC.

The J gene is TRBJ1-6, the V gene TRBV18; maybe TRBD1 (5 bases). Germline lookup yields CDR1 KGHSH and CDR2 LQKENI. This CDR3 has 16 amino acids. Trimming removed 2 bases from V and 8 bases from J, with 16 bases in between. Here the CDR3 reads CASSPSEVRGDSPLHF. CDR3 nucleotide sequence: TGTGCCAGCTCACCATCCGAGGTCCGGGGGGATTCACCCCTCCACTTT.

This rearrangement joins TRBV19 to TRBJ1-1; D not resolved. CDR1 and CDR2 (germline): LNHDA, SQIVND (reference sequence). The germline V and J ends were trimmed by 7 bases and 3 bases, with 6 bases remaining between them. This CDR3 has 11 amino acids. The CDR3 is CASTYHTEAFF. In DNA form, the CDR3 reads TGTGCCAGTACCTATCACACTGAAGCTTTCTTT.

The chain employs TRBV28 and TRBJ2-5, with D maybe TRBD1 (6 bases). Trimming took off 5 bases at V and 2 bases at J, with 12 bases between the two ends. Germline loops: CDR1 MDHEN, CDR2 SYDVKM. The CDR3 loop spans 14 amino acids. The DNA of the CDR3 is TGTGCCAGCAGTCAACAGGGTCCACAAGAGACCCAGTACTTC. This codes for CASSQQGPQETQYF.

CDR3 coding DNA: TGTGCCAGCAGCTTAGGAGGGAGAAAGGACGAGCAGTACTTC. It encodes CASSLGGRKDEQYF. J is TRBJ2-7 and V is TRBV7-9; a weak D match, TRBD2 (5 bases). Trimming pared 1 base from V and 5 bases from J, leaving 12 bases between. The CDR3 spans 14 residues. Germline assignment: CDR1 SEHNR and CDR2 FQNEAQ (reference sequence).

The chain joins TRBV15 to TRBJ1-5, with D possibly being TRBD1 (5 bases). Germline V gene data show CDR1 as LNHNV and CDR2 as YYDKDF (reference sequence). CDR3 length equals 15 residues. V lost 5 bases and J lost 7, with 18 bases in between. CDR3 protein: CATSLETGGGQPQHF. CDR3 DNA sequence: TGTGCCACCAGCCTAGAGACCGGGGGAGGGCAGCCCCAGCATTTT.

This clone has only one observation. This chain connects TRBV7-9 to TRBJ1-5; 9 bases map to TRBD1. This CDR3 region has 16 residues. Per germline, CDR1 SEHNR and CDR2 FQNEAQ (reference sequence). The J segment lost 6 bases and the V segment lost 1 base, leaving 7 bases of the junction unmatched. The CDR3 region is CASSLGGTGLGQPQHF. The CDR3, as DNA: TGTGCCAGCAGCTTAGGAGGGACAGGGTTGGGTCAGCCCCAGCATTTT.

This clone was detected many times. The chain carries TRBV19 and TRBJ2-3; perhaps TRBD1 as D (5 bases). CDR1 is LNHDA, CDR2 SQIVND, per germline (reference sequence). The CDR3 runs 12 residues. Trimming shortened V by 10 bases and J by 7 bases, and 15 bases separated the two germline ends. In DNA form, the CDR3 reads TGTGCCACCATGGGGCCCTCATATACGCAGTATTTT. Its translation is CATMGPSYTQYF.

The chain employs TRBV10-3 and TRBJ2-7; D is possibly TRBD1 (6 bases). The CDR3 spans 14 residues. Germline CDR1 reads ENHRY; CDR2 reads SYGVKD. With 2 bases removed from V and 3 bases from J, the gap between germline ends came to 11 bases. CDR3 coding DNA: TGTGCCATCAGTGAGATTTTAGGGGGCTACGAGCAGTACTTC. It yields the protein CAISEILGGYEQYF.

The genes are TRBV28 and TRBJ1-2; D is perhaps TRBD1 (6 bases). Trimming took off 2 bases at V and 7 bases at J, with 17 bases between the two ends. Germline V lookup: CDR1 MDHEN, CDR2 SYDVKM. The CDR3 extends over 15 amino acids. The CDR3 DNA reads TGTGCCAGCAGTTTAGATAGGGGGATGTGGGGTGGCTACACCTTC. This translates into CASSLDRGMWGGYTF.

The chain uses TRBV7-8 and TRBJ1-2; 7 bases are shared with TRBD1. V was clipped by 5 bases and J by 8 bases; unmatched bases: 5. The V gene's germline CDR1 is SGHVS and CDR2 FQNEAQ. The CDR3 covers 12 residues. The CDR3 reads CASSPTGIGYTF. In DNA form, the CDR3 reads TGTGCCAGCAGCCCGACAGGGATCGGCTACACCTTC.

This rearrangement joins TRBV25-1 to TRBJ1-5; D perhaps matches TRBD1 (5 bases). Trimming stripped 5 bases from V and 4 bases from J, with 12 bases between. Germline CDR1 is MGHDK and CDR2 is SYGVNS. The CDR3 contains 14 residues. This CDR3 reads CASSPPGTNQPQHF. CDR3 nucleotides: TGTGCCAGCAGTCCACCAGGGACTAATCAGCCCCAGCATTTT.

This clone was detected only a few times. This chain links TRBV6-5 with TRBJ2-7; 11 bases are a match to TRBD1. CDR3 length equals 13 residues. The V and J ends lost 6 bases and 6 bases, in that order; junction bases with no gene match: 4. Germline V lookup: CDR1 MNHEY, CDR2 SVGAGI. Written as DNA, the CDR3 is TGTGCCAGCAGGGACAGGGGGCGGAGCGAGCAGTACTTC. This encodes CASRDRGRSEQYF.

CDR3 nucleotide sequence: TGTGCCAGCTCACCACAGGGGGCAGGGAATGAAGCTTTCTTT. Its protein is CASSPQGAGNEAFF. J is TRBJ1-1 and V is TRBV18; 7 nucleotides align to TRBD1. The junction had 6 bases not matched to a gene; V was cut back by 1 base and J by 7 bases. The length of the CDR3 is 14 residues. CDR1 and CDR2 (germline): KGHSH, LQKENI.